This entry features one T cell receptor (beta chain) sequence. The sample originates from a study of blood T cell repertoires in COVID-19. Whole-study context: The United States, Italy and Spain were the sources of the acute and convalescent COVID-19 samples. PBMCs, B-cell-depleted T cells, or T cells provided the cDNA or gDNA that made up the material.

V was clipped by 8 bases and J by 7 bases; unmatched bases: 9. CDR3 length: 15 residues. Germline CDR1 is SNHLY and CDR2 is FYNNEI. Study processing details: It was from reference gene primer amplification that nucleated cell counts were estimated. TCRdb's copy holds only in-frame clones and misses some; the assay was immunoSEQ multiplex PCR. V and J calls and clone size are given by that table; D and trimming were obtained from the DNA. The sample lists tens of thousands of clones; about 72% were seen once. Sequencing used peripheral blood. This receptor was taken from a man older than 75 with acute or convalescent COVID-19. This chain uses TRBV2 with TRBJ1-6; the match to TRBD1 covers 9 bases. CDR3 residues: CASSQQGTGNSPLHF. The CDR3 DNA sequence: TGTGCCAGCTCACAACAGGGGACAGGGAATTCACCCCTCCACTTT.